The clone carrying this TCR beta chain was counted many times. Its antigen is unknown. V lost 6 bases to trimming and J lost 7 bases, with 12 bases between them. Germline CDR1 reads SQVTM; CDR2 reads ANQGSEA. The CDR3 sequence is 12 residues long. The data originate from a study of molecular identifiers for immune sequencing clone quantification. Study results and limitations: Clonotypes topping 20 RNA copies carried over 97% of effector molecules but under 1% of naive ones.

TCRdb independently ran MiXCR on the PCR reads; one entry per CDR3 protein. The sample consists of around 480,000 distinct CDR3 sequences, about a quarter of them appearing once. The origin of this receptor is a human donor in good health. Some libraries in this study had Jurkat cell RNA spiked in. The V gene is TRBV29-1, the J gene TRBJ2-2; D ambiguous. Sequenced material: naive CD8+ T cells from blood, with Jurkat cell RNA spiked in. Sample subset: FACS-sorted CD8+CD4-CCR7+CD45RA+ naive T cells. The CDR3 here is CSVVLPRGELFF. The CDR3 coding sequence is TGCAGCGTCGTCCTGCCCCGCGGGGAGCTGTTTTTT.